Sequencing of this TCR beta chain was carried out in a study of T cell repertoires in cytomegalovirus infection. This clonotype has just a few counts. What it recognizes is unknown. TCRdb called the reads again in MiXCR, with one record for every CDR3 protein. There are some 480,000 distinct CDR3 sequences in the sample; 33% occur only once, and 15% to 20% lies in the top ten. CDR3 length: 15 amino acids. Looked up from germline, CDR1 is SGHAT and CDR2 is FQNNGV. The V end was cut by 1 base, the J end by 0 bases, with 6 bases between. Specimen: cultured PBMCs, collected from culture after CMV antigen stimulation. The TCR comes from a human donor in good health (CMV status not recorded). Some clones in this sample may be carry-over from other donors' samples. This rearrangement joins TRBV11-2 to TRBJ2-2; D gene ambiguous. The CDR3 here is CASSLGSSNTGELFF. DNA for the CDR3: TGTGCCAGCAGCTTAGGGAGCTCGAACACCGGGGAGCTGTTTTTT.